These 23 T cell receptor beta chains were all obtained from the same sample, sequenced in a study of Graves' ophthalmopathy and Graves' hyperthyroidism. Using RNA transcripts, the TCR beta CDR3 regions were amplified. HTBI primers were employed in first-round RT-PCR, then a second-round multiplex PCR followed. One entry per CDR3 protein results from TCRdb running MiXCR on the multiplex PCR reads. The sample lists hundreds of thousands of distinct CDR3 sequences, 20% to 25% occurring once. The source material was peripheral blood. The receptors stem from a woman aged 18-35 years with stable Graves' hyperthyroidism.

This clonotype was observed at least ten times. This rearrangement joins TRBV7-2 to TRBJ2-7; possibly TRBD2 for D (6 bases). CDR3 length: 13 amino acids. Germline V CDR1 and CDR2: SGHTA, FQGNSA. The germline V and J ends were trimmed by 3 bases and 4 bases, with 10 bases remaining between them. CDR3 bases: TGTGCCAGCAGCTTGGCGGGGTCGTACGAGCAGTACTTC. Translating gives CASSLAGSYEQYF. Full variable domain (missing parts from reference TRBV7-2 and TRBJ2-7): GAGVSQSPSNKVTEKGKDVELRCDPISGHTALYWYRQSLGQGLEFLIYFQGNSAPDKSGLPSDRFSAERTGGSVSTLTIQRTQQEDSAVYLCASSLAGSYEQYFGPGTRLTVT.

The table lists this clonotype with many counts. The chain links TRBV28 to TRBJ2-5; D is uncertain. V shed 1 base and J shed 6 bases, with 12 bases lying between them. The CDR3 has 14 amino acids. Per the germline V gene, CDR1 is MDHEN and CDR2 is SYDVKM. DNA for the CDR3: TGTGCCAGCAGTTTATCGGGCTCCGTGCAGACCCAGTACTTC. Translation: CASSLSGSVQTQYF.

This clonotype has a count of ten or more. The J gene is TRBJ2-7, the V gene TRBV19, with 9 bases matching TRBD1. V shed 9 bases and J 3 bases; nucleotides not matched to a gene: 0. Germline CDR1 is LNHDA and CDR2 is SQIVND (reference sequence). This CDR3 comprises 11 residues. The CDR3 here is CARTGGYEQYF. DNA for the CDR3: TGTGCCAGGACAGGGGGCTACGAGCAGTACTTC.

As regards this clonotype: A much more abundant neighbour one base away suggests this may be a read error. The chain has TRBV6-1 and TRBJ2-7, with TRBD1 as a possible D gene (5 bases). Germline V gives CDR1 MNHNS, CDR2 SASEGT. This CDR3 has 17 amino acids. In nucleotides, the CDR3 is TGCGCCAGCAGCCAAGGGTCGACAGCAGGGCTCTCCTACGAGCAGTACTTC. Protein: CASSQGSTAGLSYEQYF.

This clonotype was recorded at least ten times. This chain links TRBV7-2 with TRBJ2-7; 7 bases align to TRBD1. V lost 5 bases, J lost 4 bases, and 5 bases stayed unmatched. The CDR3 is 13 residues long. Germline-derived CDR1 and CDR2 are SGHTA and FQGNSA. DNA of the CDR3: TGTGCCAGCAGCAGGGACAGACTATACGAGCAGTACTTC. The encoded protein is CASSRDRLYEQYF.

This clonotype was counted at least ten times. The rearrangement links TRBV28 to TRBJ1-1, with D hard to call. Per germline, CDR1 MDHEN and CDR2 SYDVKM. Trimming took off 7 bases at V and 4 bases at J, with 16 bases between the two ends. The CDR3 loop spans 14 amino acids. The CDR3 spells CASNFPAFGTEAFF. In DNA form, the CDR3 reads TGTGCCAGCAACTTCCCCGCCTTTGGCACTGAAGCTTTCTTT.

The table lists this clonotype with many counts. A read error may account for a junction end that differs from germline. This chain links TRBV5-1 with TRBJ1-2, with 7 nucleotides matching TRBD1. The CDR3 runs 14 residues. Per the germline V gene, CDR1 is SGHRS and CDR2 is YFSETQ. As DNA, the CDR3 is TGCGCCCGCAGCTTGGGGACAGCGAACTATGGCTACACCTTC. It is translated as CARSLGTANYGYTF.

CDR3 in DNA: TGTGCCAGCAGCCAGAGGACAGGGGGCATGGGCTACACCTTC. Its protein product is CASSQRTGGMGYTF. The chain uses TRBV6-1 and TRBJ1-2; 11 positions match TRBD1. Unmatched junction bases numbered 8, after V lost 6 bases and J lost 8 bases. The CDR3 is made up of 14 amino acids. From germline, CDR1 is MNHNS and CDR2 SASEGT.

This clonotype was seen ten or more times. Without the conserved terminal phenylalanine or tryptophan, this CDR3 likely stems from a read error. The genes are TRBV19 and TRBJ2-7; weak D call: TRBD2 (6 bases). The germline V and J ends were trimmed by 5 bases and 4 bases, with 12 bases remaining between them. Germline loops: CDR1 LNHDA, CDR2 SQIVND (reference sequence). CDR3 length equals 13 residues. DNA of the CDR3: TGTGCCAGTAGTTCAGGAGGGCAGTACGAGCAGTACCTC. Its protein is CASSSGGQYEQYL.

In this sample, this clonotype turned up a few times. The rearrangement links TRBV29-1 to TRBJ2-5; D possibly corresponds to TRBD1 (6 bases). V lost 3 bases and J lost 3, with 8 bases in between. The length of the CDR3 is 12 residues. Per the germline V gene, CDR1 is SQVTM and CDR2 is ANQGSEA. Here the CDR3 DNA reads TGCAGCGTTGATCCAGGGGAAGAGACCCAGTACTTC. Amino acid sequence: CSVDPGEETQYF.

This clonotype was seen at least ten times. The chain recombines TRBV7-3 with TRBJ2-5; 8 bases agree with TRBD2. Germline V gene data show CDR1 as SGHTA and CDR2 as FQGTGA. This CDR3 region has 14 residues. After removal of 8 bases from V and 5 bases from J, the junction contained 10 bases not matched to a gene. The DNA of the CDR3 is TGTGCCAGCTCCCCAAAGCGGGAGAGGGAGACCCAGTACTTC. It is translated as CASSPKRERETQYF.

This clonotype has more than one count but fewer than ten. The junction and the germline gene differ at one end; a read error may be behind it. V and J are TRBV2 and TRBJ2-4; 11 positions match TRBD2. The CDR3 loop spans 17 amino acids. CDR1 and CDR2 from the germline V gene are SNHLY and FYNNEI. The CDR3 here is CAGSSGRAYSAKNIKYF. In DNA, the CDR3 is TGTGCCGGTAGTAGCGGGAGGGCGTACTCAGCCAAAAACATTAAGTACTTC.

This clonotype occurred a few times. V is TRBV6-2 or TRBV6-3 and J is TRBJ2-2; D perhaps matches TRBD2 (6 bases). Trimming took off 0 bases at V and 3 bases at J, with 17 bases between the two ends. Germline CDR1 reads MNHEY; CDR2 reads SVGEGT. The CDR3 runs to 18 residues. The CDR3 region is CASSYSLAGSGYTGELFF. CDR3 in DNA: TGTGCCAGCAGTTACTCGCTCGCCGGGAGTGGGTACACCGGGGAGCTGTTTTTT.

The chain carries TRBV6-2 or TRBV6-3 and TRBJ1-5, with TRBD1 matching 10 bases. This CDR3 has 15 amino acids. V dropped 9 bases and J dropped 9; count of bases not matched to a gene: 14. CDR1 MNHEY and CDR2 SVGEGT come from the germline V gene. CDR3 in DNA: TGTGCCAGGAGTGCCGCCGGGACAGGGGTACGGCCCCAGCATTTT. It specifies CARSAAGTGVRPQHF.

CDR3 loop: CASSFPIMNTEAFF. The CDR3 DNA reads TGTGCCAGCAGTTTCCCTATAATGAACACTGAAGCTTTCTTT. J is TRBJ1-1 and V is TRBV28; D call uncertain. V lost 3 bases, J lost 0 bases, and 8 bases lay in between. The CDR3 length is 14 residues. In germline, CDR1 is MDHEN, CDR2 SYDVKM.

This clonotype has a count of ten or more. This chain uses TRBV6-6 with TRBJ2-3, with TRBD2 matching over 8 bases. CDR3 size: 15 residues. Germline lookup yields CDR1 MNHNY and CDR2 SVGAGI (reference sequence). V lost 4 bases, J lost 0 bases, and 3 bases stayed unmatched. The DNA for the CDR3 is TGTGCCAGCAGTTTCTCTAGCGGGAGCACAGATACGCAGTATTTT. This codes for CASSFSSGSTDTQYF.

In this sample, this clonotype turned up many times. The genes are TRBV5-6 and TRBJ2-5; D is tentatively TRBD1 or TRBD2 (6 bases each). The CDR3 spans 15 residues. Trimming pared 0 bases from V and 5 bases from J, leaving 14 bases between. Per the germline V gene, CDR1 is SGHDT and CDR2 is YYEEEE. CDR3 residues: CASSLVGGHWETQYF. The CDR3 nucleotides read TGTGCCAGCAGCTTGGTGGGGGGACATTGGGAGACCCAGTACTTC. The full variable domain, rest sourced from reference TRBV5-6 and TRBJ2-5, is DAGVTQSPTHLIKTRGQQVTLRCSPKSGHDTVSWYQQALGQGPQFIFQYYEEEERQRGNFPDRFSGHQFPNYSSELNVNALLLGDSALYLCASSLVGGHWETQYFGPGTRLLVL.

The CDR3 protein is CASTPGPANYGYTF. DNA of the CDR3: TGTGCCAGCACCCCTGGGCCAGCTAACTATGGCTACACCTTC. V is TRBV5-5 and J is TRBJ1-2; D is unclear. Looked up from germline, CDR1 is SGHKS and CDR2 is YYEKEE (reference sequence). V lost 6 bases and J 0 bases, leaving 12 bases between the germline ends. This CDR3 is built from 14 residues.

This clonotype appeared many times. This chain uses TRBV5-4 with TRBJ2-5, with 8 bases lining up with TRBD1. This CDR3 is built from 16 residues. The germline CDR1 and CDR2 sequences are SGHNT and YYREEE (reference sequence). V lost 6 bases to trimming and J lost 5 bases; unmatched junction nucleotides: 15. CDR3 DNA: TGTGCCAGCACCAGATCCGGCAGGGGGCCTCGGGAGACCCAGTACTTC. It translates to CASTRSGRGPRETQYF.

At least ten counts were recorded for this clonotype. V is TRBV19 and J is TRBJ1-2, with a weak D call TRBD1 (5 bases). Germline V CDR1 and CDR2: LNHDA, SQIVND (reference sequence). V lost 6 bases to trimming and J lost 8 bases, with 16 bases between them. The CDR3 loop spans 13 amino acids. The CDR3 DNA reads TGTGCCAGTAGACCCGGGACGTTTAGCGGCTACACCTTC. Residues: CASRPGTFSGYTF.

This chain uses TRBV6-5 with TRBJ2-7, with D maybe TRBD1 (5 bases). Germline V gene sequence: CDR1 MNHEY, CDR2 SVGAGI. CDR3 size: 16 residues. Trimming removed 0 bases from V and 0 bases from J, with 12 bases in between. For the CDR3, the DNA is TGTGCCAGCAGTTACTCGGCCACAGGTCTCTCCTACGAGCAGTACGTC. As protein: CASSYSATGLSYEQYV.

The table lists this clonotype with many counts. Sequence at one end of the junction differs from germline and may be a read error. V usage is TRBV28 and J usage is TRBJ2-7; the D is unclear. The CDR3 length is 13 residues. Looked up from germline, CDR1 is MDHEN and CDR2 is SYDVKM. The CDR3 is CASRLSYSYEQYF. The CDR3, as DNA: TGTGCCAGCAGGTTATCTTACTCCTACGAGCAGTACTTC.

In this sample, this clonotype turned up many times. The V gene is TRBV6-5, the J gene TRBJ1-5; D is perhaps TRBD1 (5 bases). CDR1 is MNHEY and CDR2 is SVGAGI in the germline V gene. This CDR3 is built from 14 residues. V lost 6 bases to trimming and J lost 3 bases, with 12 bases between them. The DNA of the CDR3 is TGTGCCAGCAGATCAGGACATATCAATCAGCCCCAGCATTTT. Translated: CASRSGHINQPQHF.